These T cell receptor beta chains were read from a single sample in a study of blood T cell repertoires in COVID-19. The repertoire was sequenced with immunoSEQ multiplex PCR; TCRdb's copy has only in-frame clones and lacks some. The sample consists of about 34,000 clones, roughly 80% of them appearing once. Input material: peripheral blood. The source of these receptors is a man older than 75 with active or convalescent COVID-19. Each CDR3 is given with its conserved first and last residue. D genes are given only for firm matches. The size of a clone is reported for some rows only, either as once, few or many, or as a class for expanded clones.

>.|.|TRBJ2-1|TRBV10-3
TGTGCCATCAGTGACGTCCGGGACAATGAGCAGTTCTTC
CAISDVRDNEQFF
>few|TRBD1|TRBJ1-5|TRBV18
TGTGCCAGCTCATCAGGGACAGGAGGTCAGCCCCAGCATTTT
CASSSGTGGQPQHF
>.|.|TRBJ2-7|TRBV29-1
TGCAGCGTTGGGACTATTAACTACGAGCAGTACTTC
CSVGTINYEQYF
>.|.|TRBJ1-1|TRBV5-1
TGCGCCAGCAGCTTGGGTGTGACAGCCTTGAACACTGAAGCTTTCTTT
CASSLGVTALNTEAFF
>.|.|TRBJ1-5|TRBV27
TGTGCCAGCAGTTTCGCAGGGCGGCCCCAGCATTTT
CASSFAGRPQHF
>.|.|TRBJ2-5|TRBV28
TGTGCCAGCAGTTCACACAGGGCCCAAGAGACCCAGTACTTC
CASSSHRAQETQYF
>.|TRBD2|TRBJ2-5|TRBV5-6
TGTGCCAGCAGCTTTAGCGGGGGTGGGGAGACCCAGTACTTC
CASSFSGGGETQYF
>.|TRBD1|TRBJ1-3|TRBV28
TGTGCCAGCAGTTACCCGACAGGGGCTGGAAACACCATATATTTT
CASSYPTGAGNTIYF
>.|TRBD2|TRBJ2-1|TRBV5-8
TGTGCCAGCAGCCTGGGACTAGCGGGAATCAATGAGCAGTTCTTC
CASSLGLAGINEQFF
>.|.|TRBJ2-2|TRBV10-2
TGCGCCAGCACCGACCCGAGGGGGAGAATGAACACCGGGGAGCTGTTTTTT
CASTDPRGRMNTGELFF
>.|.|TRBJ2-3|TRBV7-2
TGTGCCAGCAGCTCCGGGACTGTCTCGGGAACGCAGTATTTT
CASSSGTVSGTQYF
>few|TRBD1|TRBJ2-7|TRBV11-2
TGTGCCAGCAGCCCAGGGACAGGGGACGAGCAGTACTTC
CASSPGTGDEQYF
>.|TRBD2|TRBJ2-5|TRBV5-1
TGCGCCAGCAGGGGACTAGCGGGAGGGGCCCCCCAAGAGACCCAGTACTTC
CASRGLAGGAPQETQYF
>.|TRBD2|TRBJ2-5|TRBV30
TGTGCCTGGAGTGGGGGAGGGCTAGAGACCCAGTACTTC
CAWSGGGLETQYF
>.|.|TRBJ2-7|TRBV28
TGTGCCAGCAAGACCCCCCATCAGGGAACCGAGCAGTACTTC
CASKTPHQGTEQYF
>.|.|TRBJ2-3|TRBV4-2
TGTGCCAGCAGCCAACAGGGGCGACATGCGGATACGCAGTATTTT
CASSQQGRHADTQYF
>.|.|TRBJ1-5|TRBV5-1
TGCGCCAGCAGCTTCTCCACAGATCAGCCCCAGCATTTT
CASSFSTDQPQHF
>few|.|TRBJ2-1|TRBV7-2
TGTGCCAGCAGCAAGCGTCAGAATGAGCAGTTCTTC
CASSKRQNEQFF
>.|.|TRBJ1-2|TRBV6-5
TGTGCCAGCAGTCCGACCTGGGGGGCTAACTATGGCTACACCTTC
CASSPTWGANYGYTF
>few|.|TRBJ2-2|TRBV5-4
TGTGCCAGCAGCTTTGGGCAGGACACCGGGGAGCTGTTTTTT
CASSFGQDTGELFF
>.|TRBD2|TRBJ2-7|TRBV5-5
TGTGCCAGCAGCTACGATACTAGCGGGGTTTACGAGCAGTACTTC
CASSYDTSGVYEQYF
>few|.|TRBJ2-3|TRBV6-5
TGTGCCAGCAGTTACTCCTACGACAGAACAGATACGCAGTATTTT
CASSYSYDRTDTQYF
>.|TRBD1|TRBJ1-2|TRBV2
TGTGCCAGCAGACCGGACAGGGGTGCTGCTGGCTACACCTTC
CASRPDRGAAGYTF
>.|TRBD2|TRBJ2-1|TRBV5-1
TGCGCCAGCAGCTTGGTGACTAGCGGGACGTACAATGAGCAGTTCTTC
CASSLVTSGTYNEQFF
>few|.|TRBJ1-2|TRBV3-1/TRBV3-2
TGTGCCAGCAGCCCCTATGGCGGGGGGTATGGCTACACCTTC
CASSPYGGGYGYTF
>.|.|TRBJ1-3|TRBV6-1
TGTGCCAGCAGTGAAGTTGGGCGAGTCCTCAACACCATATATTTT
CASSEVGRVLNTIYF
>.|.|TRBJ2-1|TRBV27
TGTGCCAGCAGTTTACGGGAGATACCCCGGTATGAGCAGTTCTTC
CASSLREIPRYEQFF
>few|TRBD1|TRBJ2-3|TRBV7-9
TGTGCCAGCAGCCCCTCGGACAGGGTTGATACGCAGTATTTT
CASSPSDRVDTQYF